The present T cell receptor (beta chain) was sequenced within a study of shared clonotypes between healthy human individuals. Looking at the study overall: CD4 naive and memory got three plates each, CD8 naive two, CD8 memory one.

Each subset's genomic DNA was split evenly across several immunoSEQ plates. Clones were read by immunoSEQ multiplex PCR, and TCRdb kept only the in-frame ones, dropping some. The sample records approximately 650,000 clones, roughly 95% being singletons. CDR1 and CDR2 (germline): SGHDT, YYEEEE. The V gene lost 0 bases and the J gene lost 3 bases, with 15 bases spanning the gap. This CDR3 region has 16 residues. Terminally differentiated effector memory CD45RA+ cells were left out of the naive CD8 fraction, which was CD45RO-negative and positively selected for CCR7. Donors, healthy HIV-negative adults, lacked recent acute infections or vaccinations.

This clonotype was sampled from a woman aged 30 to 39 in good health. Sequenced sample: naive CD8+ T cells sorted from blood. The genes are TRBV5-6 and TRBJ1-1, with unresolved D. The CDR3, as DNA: TGTGCCAGCAGCTTGGAGGGCCATCATGTGGACACTGAAGCTTTCTTT. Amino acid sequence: CASSLEGHHVDTEAFF.